These 5 T cell receptor beta chains were all obtained from the same sample, sequenced in a study of control samples from healthy donors and cancer patients. TCRdb's table, derived via immunoSEQ multiplex PCR, lists solely in-frame clones and lacks some. The data contain 170,000 or so clones, around 90% of them singletons. Material for sequencing was blood. Receptor source: a woman aged 45 to 65 in good health.

The J gene is TRBJ1-4, the V gene TRBV27; D not certain. This CDR3 is built from 15 residues. V lost 5 bases and J lost 8, with 18 bases in between. The germline CDR1 and CDR2 sequences are MNHEY and SMNVEV (reference sequence). CDR3 DNA sequence: TGTGCCAGCAGTCAAGAACAGAGCCCCCTCGAAAAACTGTTTTTT. Translating gives CASSQEQSPLEKLFF.

The V gene is TRBV19, the J gene TRBJ1-1, with D possibly matching TRBD1 (5 bases). The CDR3 is 13 amino acids. V gave up 5 bases and J gave up 5 bases, with 12 bases separating them. The germline CDR1 and CDR2 sequences are LNHDA and SQIVND (reference sequence). CDR3 sequence: CASSLRDGTEAFF. CDR3 in DNA: TGTGCCAGTAGTCTACGGGACGGTACTGAAGCTTTCTTT. Looking up the rest from reference TRBV19 and TRBJ1-1 gives the full variable domain: DGGITQSPKYLFRKEGQNVTLSCEQNLNHDAMYWYRQDPGQGLRLIYYSQIVNDFQKGDIAEGYSVSREKKESFPLTVTSAQKNPTAFYLCASSLRDGTEAFFGQGTRLTVV.

About this clone itself: Other DNA variants within this sample encode the same CDR3. The chain links TRBV6-5 to TRBJ2-1, with a tentative D call TRBD2 (7 bases). This CDR3 is built from 15 residues. Germline V gives CDR1 MNHEY, CDR2 SVGAGI. Trimming removed 1 base at V and 9 bases at J, with 16 bases between. The CDR3 region has the DNA TGTGCCAGCAGTTACTTTGGCGGGGGCGGGGGTGAGCAGTTCTTC. It specifies CASSYFGGGGGEQFF.

This rearrangement joins TRBV9 to TRBJ1-2, with D possibly matching TRBD1 (6 bases). Germline V CDR1 and CDR2: SGDLS, YYNGEE. The V and J ends lost 0 bases and 4 bases respectively, with 16 bases between them. This CDR3 comprises 16 residues. CDR3 in amino acids: CASSVEGQGSPYGYTF. The CDR3 DNA is TGTGCCAGCAGCGTAGAGGGGCAGGGGAGTCCCTATGGCTACACCTTC.

Remarks on this clone: In the same sample, other DNA sequences code for this CDR3. The chain couples TRBV6-5 to TRBJ1-1, with D tentatively TRBD1 (5 bases). CDR1 is MNHEY and CDR2 is SVGAGI in the germline V gene. V dropped 4 bases and J dropped 1 base, with 7 bases sitting between them. CDR3 length: 13 amino acids. The CDR3 DNA reads as TGTGCCAGCAGTTTAGGACAGAACACTGAAGCTTTCTTT. Protein product: CASSLGQNTEAFF.